Presented here are 15 T cell receptor beta chains from one specimen sequenced in a study of blood T cells in healthy people across ages. The use of a sample-barcoded 5' primer and a J-beta primer mix characterized a second PCR of about 7 to 12 cycles. One entry per CDR3 protein, called by TCRdb with MiXCR from the 5' RACE reads. The table records just under 900,000 distinct CDR3 sequences, roughly 26% of them present only once. The sequenced sample consisted of blood. Receptors originate from a woman of 80 years or more in good health.

This clonotype showed up just once. The V call is TRBV6-1, the J call TRBJ1-2; 9 nucleotides line up with TRBD1. Trimming at V came to 1 base and at J to 1 base, leaving 7 bases not matched to a gene. From germline, CDR1 is MNHNS and CDR2 SASEGT. The CDR3 has 17 amino acids. DNA for the CDR3: TGTGCCAGCAGTGAAGGTGGACAGGGGTATTATAACTATGGCTACACCTTC. Amino acid sequence: CASSEGGQGYYNYGYTF.

This clonotype was counted ten times or more. The chain recombines TRBV7-2 with TRBJ2-3; TRBD1 or TRBD2 may be the D gene (5 bases each). CDR3 size: 20 residues. CDR1 and CDR2 (germline): SGHTA, FQGNSA. The V end was cut by 5 bases, the J end by 0 bases, with 27 bases between. The CDR3 DNA sequence: TGTGCCAGCAGCCCGAAGGGGTATAGGACTGGCTTTTTTAGCACAGATACGCAGTATTTT. Translated: CASSPKGYRTGFFSTDTQYF.

Ten or more counts support this clonotype. The chain carries TRBV10-3 and TRBJ2-5, with TRBD1 matching 8 bases. Looked up from germline, CDR1 is ENHRY and CDR2 is SYGVKD. There are 14 residues in the CDR3. The V gene end was trimmed by 2 bases and the J gene end by 2 bases; junction bases not matched to a gene: 1. Written as DNA, the CDR3 is TGTGCCATCAGTGAGGACAGGGGACAAGAGACCCAGTACTTC. Amino acids: CAISEDRGQETQYF.

V and J are TRBV20-1 and TRBJ2-5; D call uncertain. In germline, CDR1 is DFQATT, CDR2 SNEGSKA (reference sequence). The CDR3 spans 13 residues. The V end was cut by 1 base, the J end by 0 bases, with 6 bases between. The CDR3 region has the DNA TGCAGTGCTAGAGTCCGGAACCAAGAGACCCAGTACTTC. It specifies CSARVRNQETQYF.

V and J are TRBV20-1 and TRBJ2-1; D is unclear. Germline V gene data show CDR1 as DFQATT and CDR2 as SNEGSKA (reference sequence). V was trimmed by 3 bases and J by 8 bases, leaving 8 bases between them. CDR3 size: 11 residues. The CDR3 spells CSASRWDEQFF. The CDR3 nucleotides read TGCAGTGCTAGCCGGTGGGATGAGCAGTTCTTC.

This clonotype was recorded many times. A read error may explain this, as a much larger clone is one base away. The rearrangement links TRBV10-3 to TRBJ1-2; TRBD1 aligns across 8 bases. The CDR3 has 13 residues. Germline V gene data show CDR1 as ENHRY and CDR2 as SYGVKD. V gave up 6 bases and J gave up 6 bases; unmatched junction bases: 6. The CDR3: CAIRTQGGDGYTF. The CDR3, as DNA: TGTGCCATCAGGACACAGGGGGGGGATGGCTACACCTTC.

The chain carries TRBV5-1 and TRBJ2-3, with a weak D call TRBD2 (5 bases). This CDR3 spans 15 amino acids. The ends were cut back, 6 bases at V and 0 bases at J, with 14 bases in the middle. Germline V gene data show CDR1 as SGHRS and CDR2 as YFSETQ. For the CDR3, the DNA is TGCGCCAGCACCAGTACGACGGGGAGCACAGATACGCAGTATTTT. It codes for CASTSTTGSTDTQYF.

This clonotype came up a few times. This may come from a read error, since a much larger clone is one base off. The chain is built from TRBV6-2 or TRBV6-3 and TRBJ2-5, with 9 bases lining up with TRBD2. The CDR3 totals 16 residues. V was clipped by 0 bases and J by 11 bases; unmatched bases: 13. Germline CDR1 reads MNHEY; CDR2 reads SVGEGT. The CDR3 here is CASSYSGGGVYNEQYF. As DNA, the CDR3 is TGTGCCAGCAGTTACTCGGGCGGGGGGGTCTACAATGAGCAGTACTTC.

A remark on this clonotype: This may be a read error: a much more frequent sequence differs by one nucleotide. The rearrangement uses TRBV10-2 and TRBJ2-5, with 11 bases that match TRBD2. The J call may not be correct, given that the DNA end is closer to TRBJ2-7. The CDR3 spans 16 residues. Germline lookup yields CDR1 WSHSY and CDR2 SAAADI. The CDR3 region has the DNA TGCGCCAGCAGTCAGGCTAGCGGGGGGACCTTCTACGAGCAGTACTTC. Translation gives CASSQASGGTFYEQYF.

The J gene is TRBJ1-4, the V gene TRBV5-1; D call uncertain. V was cut by 0 bases and J by 8 bases, with 11 bases left in between. CDR3 length: 14 residues. Germline lookup yields CDR1 SGHRS and CDR2 YFSETQ. The CDR3 DNA reads TGCGCCAGCAGCTTGGCCGATTTAGGAGAAAAACTGTTTTTT. It specifies CASSLADLGEKLFF.

V is TRBV6-6 and J is TRBJ1-2, with a possible D match to TRBD1 (6 bases). V shed 0 bases and J shed 8 bases, with 13 bases lying between them. CDR3 length: 14 residues. Germline loops: CDR1 MNHNY, CDR2 SVGAGI (reference sequence). The CDR3 loop reads CASSYSNREGGYTF. The CDR3 nucleotides are TGTGCCAGCAGTTACTCGAACAGGGAGGGCGGCTACACCTTC.

This clonotype was observed at least ten times. The rearrangement links TRBV28 to TRBJ2-7; TRBD1 matches 8 bases. Trimming removed 4 bases from V and 1 base from J; junction bases left unmatched: 6. Per germline, CDR1 MDHEN and CDR2 SYDVKM. The CDR3 contains 15 residues. CDR3 DNA: TGTGCCAGCAGTTCGCCGGGACAGGAGTCCTACGAGCAGTACTTC. Translation gives CASSSPGQESYEQYF.

Ten or more counts support this clonotype. The J gene is TRBJ1-6, the V gene TRBV12-3 or TRBV12-4; no clear D. V was cut by 5 bases and J by 10 bases, with 12 bases left in between. The CDR3 runs to 13 residues. DNA of the CDR3: TGTGCCAGCAGTCCCGATGTGGCCTCACCCCTCCACTTT. This translates into CASSPDVASPLHF.

This clonotype was picked up many times. The J gene is TRBJ1-1, the V gene TRBV9; 10 bases match TRBD1. Germline CDR1 reads SGDLS; CDR2 reads YYNGEE. The CDR3 consists of 15 residues. The J segment lost 4 bases and the V segment lost 2 bases, leaving 5 bases of the junction unmatched. CDR3 residues: CASSVSGQGFTEAFF. DNA for the CDR3: TGTGCCAGCAGCGTCTCGGGACAGGGGTTCACTGAAGCTTTCTTT.

There are many counts of this clonotype. CDR3 nucleotides: TGTGCCAGCAGCTTAGTAGGGTCAACTAATGAAAAACTGTTTTTT. This sequence encodes CASSLVGSTNEKLFF. The chain is built from TRBV7-2 and TRBJ1-4, with D unresolved. The V and J ends lost 1 base and 0 bases respectively, with 6 bases between them. The CDR3 covers 15 residues. Germline CDR1 SGHTA, CDR2 FQGNSA.